The T cell receptor (beta chain) under discussion was sequenced for a study of T-cell memory formation after mild COVID-19. Across the study: The TCR clusters were mostly specific to one donor.

Using its own MiXCR run on the 5' RACE reads, TCRdb lists one record per CDR3 protein. The sample yields around 300,000 distinct CDR3 sequences, more than 13% seen once. Trimming took 6 bases from V and 6 from J, leaving 20 bases between them. Per germline, CDR1 LNHNV and CDR2 YYDKDF (reference sequence). There are 15 residues in the CDR3. Sequences were obtained from PBMCs or a T cell subset sorted from them (not recorded which). The gene calls are TRBV15 and TRBJ1-2; D is undetermined. The receptor's source is a young man who had mild COVID-19 (a few samples of this study predate the infection). Cell type and time point are not known. The DNA for the CDR3 is TGTGCCACCAGTACCCGAACGGGGAGAGGTAATGGCTACACCTTC. Encoded protein: CATSTRTGRGNGYTF.